A selection of T cell receptor beta chains follows, all from one sample in a study of PD-L1 blockade in urothelial cancer. The assay was immunoSEQ multiplex PCR, and TCRdb's table has in-frame clones only and misses some. This table holds some 44,000 clones, 80% found once. Here the sequenced sample was PBMCs, taken around atezolizumab (anti-PD-L1) treatment. The receptors were gathered from a man in his 60s with urothelial cancer. CDR3s include the opening cysteine and the closing phenylalanine or tryptophan.

v_call,j_call,cdr3_aa
TRBV6-5,TRBJ2-7,CASSYVGGGRTEQYF
TRBV5-1,TRBJ2-1,CASSALRGDSNEQFF
TRBV10-2,TRBJ2-7,CASRTGTGSGYEQYF
TRBV10-2,TRBJ2-2,CASSDLLAGPWRVGELFF
TRBV7-2,TRBJ1-2,CASSLEPGFRGYTF
TRBV30,TRBJ2-7,CAWTLGQSTSYEQYF
TRBV5-6,TRBJ2-6,CASSLDIGVRGANVLTF
TRBV27,TRBJ1-1,CASRDRPNTEAFF
TRBV5-5,TRBJ2-5,CASSSTGGARQETQYF
TRBV7-9,TRBJ2-3,CASERLAGNSDTQYF
TRBV7-2,TRBJ1-2,CASSLVPPGYGYTF
TRBV10-2,TRBJ1-5,CASSAMTGLDQPQHF
TRBV4-1,TRBJ2-7,CASSQDPRTSFYEQYF
TRBV18,TRBJ1-2,CASSADRGPYGYTF
TRBV7-2,TRBJ1-2,CASSFPGQGASGYTF
TRBV18,TRBJ1-5,CASSLNREVSNQPQHF
TRBV20-1,TRBJ1-1,CSAMGGVEAFF
TRBV28,TRBJ2-1,CASSPYGSSGGNNEQFF
TRBV2,TRBJ1-4,CASSEWRGGEKLFF
TRBV7-2,TRBJ1-5,CASSLGGEPPQHF
TRBV5-1,TRBJ2-1,CASRRAIWAQRDNEQFF
TRBV11-3,TRBJ2-1,CASSLDAGVVRNEQFF
TRBV7-9,TRBJ2-3,CASSLGRQGAGDTQYF
TRBV9,TRBJ2-1,CASSVGLMEGGQFF
TRBV7-8,TRBJ2-7,CASSLGGDRGYEQYF
TRBV4-3,TRBJ2-2,CASSLLTNTGELFF
TRBV27,TRBJ2-7,CASSLFPPTSGYTYEQYF
TRBV28,TRBJ2-7,CASTPGQGYAVVYEQYF
TRBV19,TRBJ1-5,CASSTDRVQPQHF
TRBV14,TRBJ1-1,CASSQEWWGRLGTEAFF
TRBV5-1,TRBJ2-7,CASSPRGQNYEQYF
TRBV5-4,TRBJ2-5,CASSSRVLQETQYF
TRBV4-2,TRBJ2-2,CASSLAGGNTGELFF
TRBV10-3,TRBJ2-7,CAIRQAGNNEQYF
TRBV30,TRBJ2-5,CAWGLAGRVGTQYF
TRBV28,TRBJ2-7,CASSFRAPLGQKAYEQYF